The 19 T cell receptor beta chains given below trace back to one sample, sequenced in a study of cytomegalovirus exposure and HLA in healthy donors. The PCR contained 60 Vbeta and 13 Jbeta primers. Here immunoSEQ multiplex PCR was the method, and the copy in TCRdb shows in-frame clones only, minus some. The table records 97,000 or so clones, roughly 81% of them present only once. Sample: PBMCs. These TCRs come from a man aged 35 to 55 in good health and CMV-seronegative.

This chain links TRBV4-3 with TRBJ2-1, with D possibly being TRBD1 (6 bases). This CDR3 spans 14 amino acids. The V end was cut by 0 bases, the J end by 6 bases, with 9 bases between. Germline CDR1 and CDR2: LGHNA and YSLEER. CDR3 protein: CASSQDPGANEQFF. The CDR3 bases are TGCGCCAGCAGCCAAGATCCAGGGGCCAATGAGCAGTTCTTC.

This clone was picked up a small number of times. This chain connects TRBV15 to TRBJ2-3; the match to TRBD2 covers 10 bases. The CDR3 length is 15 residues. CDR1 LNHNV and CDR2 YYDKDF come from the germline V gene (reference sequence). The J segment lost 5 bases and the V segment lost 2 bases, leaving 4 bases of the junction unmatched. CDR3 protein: CATSRQRGGRDTQYF. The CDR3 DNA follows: TGTGCCACCAGCAGACAGCGGGGGGGCCGAGATACGCAGTATTTT.

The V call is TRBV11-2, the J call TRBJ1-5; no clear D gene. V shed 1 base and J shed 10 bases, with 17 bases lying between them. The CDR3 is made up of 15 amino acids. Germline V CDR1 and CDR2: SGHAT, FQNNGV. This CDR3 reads CASSLVGRLAGPQHF. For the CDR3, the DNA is TGTGCCAGCAGCTTAGTGGGCAGACTCGCGGGACCCCAGCATTTT. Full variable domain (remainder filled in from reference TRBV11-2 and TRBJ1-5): EAGVAQSPRYKIIEKRQSVAFWCNPISGHATLYWYQQILGQGPKLLIQFQNNGVVDDSQLPKDRFSAERLKGVDSTLKIQPAKLEDSAVYLCASSLVGRLAGPQHFGDGTRLSIL.

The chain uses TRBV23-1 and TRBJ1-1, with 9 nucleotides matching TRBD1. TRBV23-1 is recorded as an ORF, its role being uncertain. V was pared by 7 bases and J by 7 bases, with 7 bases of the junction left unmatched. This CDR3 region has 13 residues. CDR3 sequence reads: CASKTDRGHEAFF. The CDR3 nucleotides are TGCGCCAGCAAGACGGACAGGGGTCATGAAGCTTTCTTT.

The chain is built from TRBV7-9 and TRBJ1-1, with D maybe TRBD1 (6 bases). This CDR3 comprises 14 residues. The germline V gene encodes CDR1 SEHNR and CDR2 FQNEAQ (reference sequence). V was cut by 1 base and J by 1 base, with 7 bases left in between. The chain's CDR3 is CASSLGQANTEAFF. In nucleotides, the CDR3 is TGTGCCAGCAGCTTAGGACAGGCGAACACTGAAGCTTTCTTT.

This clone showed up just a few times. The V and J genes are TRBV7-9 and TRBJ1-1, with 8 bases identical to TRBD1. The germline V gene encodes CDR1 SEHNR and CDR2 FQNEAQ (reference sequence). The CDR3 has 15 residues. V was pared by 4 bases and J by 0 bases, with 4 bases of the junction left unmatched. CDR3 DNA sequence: TGTGCCAGCAGCTCGTTGGGACAGGTGAACACTGAAGCTTTCTTT. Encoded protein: CASSSLGQVNTEAFF.

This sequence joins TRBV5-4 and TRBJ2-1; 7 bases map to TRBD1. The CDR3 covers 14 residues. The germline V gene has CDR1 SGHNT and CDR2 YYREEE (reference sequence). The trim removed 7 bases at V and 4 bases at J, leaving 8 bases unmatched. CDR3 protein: CASARDSYYNEQFF. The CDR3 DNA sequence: TGTGCCAGCGCCCGGGACAGCTATTACAATGAGCAGTTCTTC. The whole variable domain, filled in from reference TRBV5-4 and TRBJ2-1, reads ETGVTQSPTHLIKTRGQQVTLRCSSQSGHNTVSWYQQALGQGPQFIFQYYREEENGRGNFPPRFSGLQFPNYSSELNVNALELDDSALYLCASARDSYYNEQFFGPGTRLTVL.

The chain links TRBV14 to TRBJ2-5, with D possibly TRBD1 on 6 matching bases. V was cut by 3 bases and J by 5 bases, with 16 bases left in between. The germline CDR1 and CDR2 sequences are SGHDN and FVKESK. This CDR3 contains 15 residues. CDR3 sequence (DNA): TGTGCCAGCAGCCAGAGGGGGACGCTGAGGGAGACCCAGTACTTC. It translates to CASSQRGTLRETQYF.

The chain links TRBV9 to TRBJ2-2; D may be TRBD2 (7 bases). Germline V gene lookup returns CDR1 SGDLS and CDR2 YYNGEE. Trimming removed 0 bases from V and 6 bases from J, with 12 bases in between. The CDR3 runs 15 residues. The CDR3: CASSVAVGGAGELFF. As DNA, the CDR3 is TGTGCCAGCAGCGTAGCTGTAGGGGGGGCCGGGGAGCTGTTTTTT.

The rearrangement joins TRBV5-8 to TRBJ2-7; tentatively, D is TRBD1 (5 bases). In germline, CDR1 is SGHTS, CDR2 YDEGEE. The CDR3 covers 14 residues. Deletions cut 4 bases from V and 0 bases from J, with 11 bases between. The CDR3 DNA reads TGTGCCAGCAGCATAATGGACATCTCCTACGAGCAGTACTTC. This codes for CASSIMDISYEQYF.

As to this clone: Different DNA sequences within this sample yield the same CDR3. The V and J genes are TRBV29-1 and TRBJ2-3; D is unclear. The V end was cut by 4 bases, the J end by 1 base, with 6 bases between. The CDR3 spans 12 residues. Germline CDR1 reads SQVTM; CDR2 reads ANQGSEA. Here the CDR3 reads CSVGLGTDTQYF. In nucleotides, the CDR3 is TGCAGCGTTGGGCTTGGCACAGATACGCAGTATTTT.

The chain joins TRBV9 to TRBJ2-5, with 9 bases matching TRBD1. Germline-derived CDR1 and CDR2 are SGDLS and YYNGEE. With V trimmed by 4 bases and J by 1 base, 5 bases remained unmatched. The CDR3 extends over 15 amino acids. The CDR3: CASSKGQGFQETQYF. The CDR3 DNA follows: TGTGCCAGCAGCAAGGGACAGGGTTTCCAAGAGACCCAGTACTTC. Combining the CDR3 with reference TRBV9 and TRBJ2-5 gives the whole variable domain DSGVTQTPKHLITATGQRVTLRCSPRSGDLSVYWYQQSLDQGLQFLIQYYNGEERAKGNILERFSAQQFPDLHSELNLSSLELGDSALYFCASSKGQGFQETQYFGPGTRLLVL.

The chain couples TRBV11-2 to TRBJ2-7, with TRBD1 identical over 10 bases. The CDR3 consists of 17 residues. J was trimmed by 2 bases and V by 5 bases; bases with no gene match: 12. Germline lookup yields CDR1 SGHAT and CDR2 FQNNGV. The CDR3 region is CASSVTTGQGFAYEQYF. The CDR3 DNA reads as TGTGCCAGCAGCGTCACGACGGGACAGGGGTTTGCCTACGAGCAGTACTTC.

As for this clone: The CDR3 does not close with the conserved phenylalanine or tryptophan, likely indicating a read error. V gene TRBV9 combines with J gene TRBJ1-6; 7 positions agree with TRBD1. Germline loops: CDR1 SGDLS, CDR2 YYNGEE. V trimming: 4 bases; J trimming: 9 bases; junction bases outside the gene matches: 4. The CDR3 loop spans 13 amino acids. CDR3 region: CASSPQGTSPLHL. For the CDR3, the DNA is TGTGCCAGCAGCCCACAGGGGACTTCACCCCTCCACCTT.

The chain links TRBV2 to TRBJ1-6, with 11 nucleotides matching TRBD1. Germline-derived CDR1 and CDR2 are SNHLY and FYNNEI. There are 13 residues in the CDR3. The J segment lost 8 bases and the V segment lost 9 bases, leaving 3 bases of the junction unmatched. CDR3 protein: CARSGQGDSPLHF. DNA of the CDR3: TGTGCCAGGTCGGGACAGGGGGATTCACCCCTCCACTTT. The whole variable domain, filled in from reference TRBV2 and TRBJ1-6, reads EPEVTQTPSHQVTQMGQEVILRCVPISNHLYFYWYRQILGQKVEFLVSFYNNEISEKSEIFDDQFSVERPDGSNFTLKIRSTKLEDSAMYFCARSGQGDSPLHFGNGTRLTVT.

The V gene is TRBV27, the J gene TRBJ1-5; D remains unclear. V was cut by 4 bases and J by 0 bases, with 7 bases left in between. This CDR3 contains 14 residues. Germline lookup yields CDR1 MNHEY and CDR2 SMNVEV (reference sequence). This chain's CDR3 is CASSSPSSNQPQHF. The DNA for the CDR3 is TGTGCCAGCAGTTCACCCAGTAGCAATCAGCCCCAGCATTTT.

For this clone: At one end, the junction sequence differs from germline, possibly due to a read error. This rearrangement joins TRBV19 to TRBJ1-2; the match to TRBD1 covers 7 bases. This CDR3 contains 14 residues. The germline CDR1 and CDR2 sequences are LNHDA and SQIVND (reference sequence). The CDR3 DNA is TGTGCCAGTAGTATCCGGAGGGACAGATATGACTACACCTTC. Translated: CASSIRRDRYDYTF.

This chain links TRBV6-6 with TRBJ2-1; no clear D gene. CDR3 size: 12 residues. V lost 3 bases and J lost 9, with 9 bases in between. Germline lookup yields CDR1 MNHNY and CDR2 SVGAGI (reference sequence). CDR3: CASSYAESEQFF. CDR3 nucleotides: TGTGCCAGCAGTTATGCCGAGTCTGAGCAGTTCTTC.

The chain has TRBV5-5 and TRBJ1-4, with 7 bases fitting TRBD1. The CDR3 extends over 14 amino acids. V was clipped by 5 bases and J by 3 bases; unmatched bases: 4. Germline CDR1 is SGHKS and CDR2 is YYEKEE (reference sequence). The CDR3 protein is CASSYRGANEKLFF. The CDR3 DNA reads TGTGCCAGCAGTTACAGGGGTGCTAATGAAAAACTGTTTTTT.